The clone carrying this T cell receptor (beta chain) has only a few counts. These data belong to a study of blood T cell repertoires in COVID-19. Overall study: The United States, Italy and Spain were the sources of the acute and convalescent COVID-19 samples. The analysed material was cDNA or gDNA that came from T cells, B-cell-depleted T cells, or PBMCs.

CDR1 LNHDA and CDR2 SQIVND come from the germline V gene (reference sequence). The CDR3 loop spans 12 amino acids. Trimming cost V 6 bases and J 4 bases, with 7 bases left between them. How the authors handled the data: Cell counts per sample came from amplifying reference gene primers. TCRdb's copy holds only in-frame clones and misses some; the assay was immunoSEQ multiplex PCR. The DNA gave D and trimming, while V, J and clone size come from that table. Here the sample spans roughly 170,000 clones, roughly 84% being singletons. Enrolment of Seattle patients took place during active infection, and they were followed longitudinally.

This receptor was obtained from a woman in her 50s with COVID-19, enrolled during active disease. Input material: peripheral blood. The V gene is TRBV19, the J gene TRBJ1-5; unclear D gene. Written as DNA, the CDR3 is TGTGCCAGTAGCGAGAGAAATCAGCCCCAGCATTTT. It translates to CASSERNQPQHF.